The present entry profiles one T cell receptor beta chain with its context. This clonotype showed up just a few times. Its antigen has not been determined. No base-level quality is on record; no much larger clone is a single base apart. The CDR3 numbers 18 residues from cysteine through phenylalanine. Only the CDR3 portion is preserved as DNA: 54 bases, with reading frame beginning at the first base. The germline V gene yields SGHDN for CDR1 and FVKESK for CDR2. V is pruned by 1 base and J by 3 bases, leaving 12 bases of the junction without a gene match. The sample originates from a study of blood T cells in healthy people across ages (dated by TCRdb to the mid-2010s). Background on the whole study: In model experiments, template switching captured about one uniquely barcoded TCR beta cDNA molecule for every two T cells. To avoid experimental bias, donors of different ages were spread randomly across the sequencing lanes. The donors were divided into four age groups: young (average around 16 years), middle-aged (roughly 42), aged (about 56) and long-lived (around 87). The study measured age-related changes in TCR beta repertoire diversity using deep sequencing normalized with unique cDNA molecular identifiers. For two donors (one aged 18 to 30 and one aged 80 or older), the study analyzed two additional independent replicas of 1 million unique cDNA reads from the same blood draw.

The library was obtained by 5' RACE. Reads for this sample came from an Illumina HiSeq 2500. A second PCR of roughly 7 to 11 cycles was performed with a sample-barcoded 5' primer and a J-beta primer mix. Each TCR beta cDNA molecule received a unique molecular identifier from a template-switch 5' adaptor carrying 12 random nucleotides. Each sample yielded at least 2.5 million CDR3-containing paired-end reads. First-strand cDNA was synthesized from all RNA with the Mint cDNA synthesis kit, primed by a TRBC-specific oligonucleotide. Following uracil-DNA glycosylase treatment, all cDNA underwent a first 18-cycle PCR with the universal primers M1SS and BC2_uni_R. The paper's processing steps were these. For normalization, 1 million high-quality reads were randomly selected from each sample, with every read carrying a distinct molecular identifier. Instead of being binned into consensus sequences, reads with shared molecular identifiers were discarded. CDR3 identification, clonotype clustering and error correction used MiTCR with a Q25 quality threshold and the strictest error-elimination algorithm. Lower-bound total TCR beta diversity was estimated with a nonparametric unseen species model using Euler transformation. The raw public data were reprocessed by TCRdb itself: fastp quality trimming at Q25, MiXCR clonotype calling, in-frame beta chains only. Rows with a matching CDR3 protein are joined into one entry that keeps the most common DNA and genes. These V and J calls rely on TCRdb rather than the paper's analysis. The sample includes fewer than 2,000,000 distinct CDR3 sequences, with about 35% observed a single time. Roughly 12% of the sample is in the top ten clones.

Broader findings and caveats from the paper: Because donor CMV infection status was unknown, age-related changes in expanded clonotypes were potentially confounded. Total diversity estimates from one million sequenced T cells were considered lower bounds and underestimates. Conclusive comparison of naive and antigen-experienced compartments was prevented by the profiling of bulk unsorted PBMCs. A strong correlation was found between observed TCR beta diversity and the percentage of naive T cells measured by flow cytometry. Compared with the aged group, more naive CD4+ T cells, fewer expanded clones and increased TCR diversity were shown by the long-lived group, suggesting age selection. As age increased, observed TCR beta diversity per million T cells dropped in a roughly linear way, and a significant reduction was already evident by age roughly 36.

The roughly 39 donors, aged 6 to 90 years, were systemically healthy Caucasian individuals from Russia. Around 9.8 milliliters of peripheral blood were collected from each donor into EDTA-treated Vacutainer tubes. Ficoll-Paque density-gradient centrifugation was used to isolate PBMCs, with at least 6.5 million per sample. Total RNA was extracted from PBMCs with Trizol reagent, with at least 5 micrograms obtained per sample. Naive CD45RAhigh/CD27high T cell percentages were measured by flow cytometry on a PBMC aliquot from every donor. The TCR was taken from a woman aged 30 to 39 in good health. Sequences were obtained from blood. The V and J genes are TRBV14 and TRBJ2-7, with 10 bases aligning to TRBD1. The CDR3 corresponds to CASSQVYPPDRGNYEQYF. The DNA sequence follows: TGTGCCAGCAGCCAAGTTTATCCCCCGGACAGGGGGAACTACGAGCAGTACTTC.